Listed here are 9 T cell receptor beta chains from one sample, sequenced in a study of early stage breast cancer tumors. Assay used: immunoSEQ multiplex PCR; TCRdb lists only in-frame clones, some missing. The table records tens of thousands of clones, approximately 78% of them present only once. The specimen sequenced was blood. Receptors originate from a person aged 50 to 59 with breast cancer.

The chain uses TRBV6-6 and TRBJ2-1; 8 positions agree with TRBD2. Per the germline V gene, CDR1 is MNHNY and CDR2 is SVGAGI (reference sequence). V shed 0 bases and J 5 bases; nucleotides not matched to a gene: 3. The CDR3 has 15 residues. In nucleotides, the CDR3 is TGTGCCAGCAGTTACTCTCGCGGGGGGAACAATGAGCAGTTCTTC. Protein sequence: CASSYSRGGNNEQFF.

This clone was seen more than once but under ten times. J is TRBJ1-6 and V is TRBV30; D gene ambiguous. V was trimmed by 1 base and J by 12 bases, leaving 13 bases between them. CDR3 size: 13 residues. Germline loops: CDR1 GTSNPN, CDR2 SVGIG (reference sequence). CDR3 DNA sequence: TGTGCCTGGAGTGGCACGGGGATAGTACCCCTCCACTTT. Translation: CAWSGTGIVPLHF. The variable domain in full, with the rest retrieved from reference TRBV30 and TRBJ1-6, is SQTIHQWPATLVQPVGSPLSLECTVEGTSNPNLYWYRQAAGRGLQLLFYSVGIGQISSEVPQNLSASRPQDRQFILSSKKLLLSDSGFYLCAWSGTGIVPLHFGNGTRLTVT.

CDR3 amino acids: CASSIPQSGANVLTF. Here the CDR3 DNA reads TGTGCCAGCAGCATTCCCCAATCCGGGGCCAACGTCCTGACTTTC. The chain has TRBV5-6 and TRBJ2-6; D unresolved. Germline values: CDR1 SGHDT, CDR2 YYEEEE. Trimming took off 4 bases at V and 4 bases at J, with 12 bases between the two ends. The CDR3 has 15 residues.

This clone has more than one count but fewer than ten. The chain links TRBV18 to TRBJ2-1; TRBD1 aligns across 9 bases. Per the germline V gene, CDR1 is KGHSH and CDR2 is LQKENI. The CDR3 is 16 residues long. With V trimmed by 5 bases and J by 8 bases, 13 bases remained unmatched. CDR3 in amino acids: CASSSGQGNVRDEQFF. CDR3 nucleotide sequence: TGTGCCAGCTCATCTGGACAGGGGAATGTTAGGGATGAGCAGTTCTTC.

The chain is built from TRBV5-6 and TRBJ2-7, with 11 bases aligning to TRBD1. The CDR3 is 16 residues long. V shed 1 base, J shed 0 bases, and the junction held 3 bases outside the gene matches. Germline V gene data show CDR1 as SGHDT and CDR2 as YYEEEE. CDR3 nucleotides: TGTGCCAGCAGCTTGTCCGGGACAGGGGGCTCCTACGAGCAGTACTTC. Its protein is CASSLSGTGGSYEQYF.

In this sample, this clone turned up a few times. The chain is built from TRBV27 and TRBJ1-6; no clear D. Germline-derived CDR1 and CDR2 are MNHEY and SMNVEV (reference sequence). CDR3 length: 14 amino acids. Trimming cost V 3 bases and J 7 bases, with 10 bases left between them. CDR3: CASSLSQVNSPLHF. The CDR3 DNA follows: TGTGCCAGCAGTTTGAGCCAGGTCAATTCACCCCTCCACTTT.

The rearrangement uses TRBV28 and TRBJ1-5, with D perhaps matching TRBD1 (6 bases). Trimming cost V 2 bases and J 1 base, with 9 bases left between them. The CDR3 is 15 amino acids. Germline loops: CDR1 MDHEN, CDR2 SYDVKM. CDR3 sequence: CASSLRGTSNQPQHF. The CDR3 DNA sequence: TGTGCCAGCAGTTTAAGAGGGACAAGCAATCAGCCCCAGCATTTT.

The chain is built from TRBV20-1 and TRBJ1-1; 8 bases align to TRBD1. Germline CDR1 and CDR2: DFQATT and SNEGSKA (reference sequence). The CDR3 length is 11 residues. With V trimmed by 6 bases and J by 4 bases, 1 base remained unmatched. The CDR3 nucleotides are TGCAGTGCAGGGACAGGCACTGAAGCTTTCTTT. Translation gives CSAGTGTEAFF.

CDR3 amino acids: CASSLGLGQAYNEQFF. The CDR3 nucleotides read TGTGCCAGCAGCTTGGGTCTCGGACAGGCTTACAATGAGCAGTTCTTC. The chain couples TRBV5-6 to TRBJ2-1, with TRBD1 identical over 7 bases. V lost 0 bases and J lost 4; bases outside the gene matches: 7. Per the germline V gene, CDR1 is SGHDT and CDR2 is YYEEEE. The CDR3 length is 16 residues.